These T cell receptor beta chains were read from a single sample in a study of T cells after yellow fever vaccination. MiXCR, run by TCRdb on the 5' RACE reads, gives a single entry per CDR3 protein. The profile shows under 350,000 distinct CDR3 sequences, roughly 4.3% of them singletons. The source material was PBMCs, sampled 5 days after the yellow fever booster vaccination. The origin of the receptors is a man younger than 35 who received the YFV17D yellow fever vaccine. CDR3s include the opening cysteine and the closing phenylalanine or tryptophan. The D gene is left open where the match is weak. Clone sizes are given selectively: once, few, many, or a class where the clone is expanded.

j_call v_call clone_size d_call cdr3_aa cdr3_nt
TRBJ2-1 TRBV7-7 NA TRBD1 CASSAAGGEVQFF TGTGCCAGCAGCGCAGCAGGGGGCGAGGTGCAGTTCTTC
TRBJ1-6 TRBV20-1 many NA CSARDPWGNSPLHF TGCAGTGCTAGAGACCCTTGGGGCAATTCACCCCTCCACTTT
TRBJ2-4 TRBV5-1 many NA CASSADSYGDIQYF TGCGCCAGCAGCGCCGACTCGTATGGGGACATTCAGTACTTC
TRBJ2-7 TRBV7-9 NA TRBD1 CASSPPRGETGGVYEQYF TGTGCCAGCAGCCCACCCCGGGGGGAGACAGGGGGAGTATACGAGCAGTACTTC
TRBJ2-1 TRBV6-5 many NA CASSYSARVRNEQFF TGTGCCAGCAGTTACTCGGCCAGGGTTAGAAATGAGCAGTTCTTC
TRBJ2-5 TRBV20-1 few NA CSARPTPYQETQYF TGCAGTGCTAGACCGACACCCTACCAAGAGACCCAGTACTTC
TRBJ2-2 TRBV4-3 NA NA CASSQKGRQSNTGELFF TGCGCCAGCAGCCAGAAAGGTAGACAGTCGAACACCGGGGAGCTGTTTTTT
TRBJ2-2 TRBV6-2/TRBV6-3 NA TRBD2 CASISARASGLTGELFF TGTGCCAGCATCTCCGCGAGGGCTAGCGGGCTCACCGGGGAGCTGTTTTTT
TRBJ2-5 TRBV5-1 few TRBD2 CASSPGLDGETQYF TGCGCCAGCAGCCCGGGACTAGATGGGGAGACCCAGTACTTC
TRBJ2-7 TRBV14 NA NA CASSQNISSYEQYF TGTGCCAGCAGCCAAAATATTAGCTCCTACGAGCAGTACTTC
TRBJ2-1 TRBV29-1 NA TRBD2 CSVAPHSGGEQFF TGCAGCGTTGCACCCCACTCGGGAGGTGAGCAGTTCTTC
TRBJ2-3 TRBV3-1 NA TRBD2 CASSRTSGGSYPQYF TGTGCCAGCAGCCGGACTAGCGGGGGATCATATCCGCAGTATTTT
TRBJ2-1 TRBV19 few NA CASSMPRDLGNEQFF TGTGCCAGTAGTATGCCCCGGGACTTAGGCAATGAGCAGTTCTTC
TRBJ2-2 TRBV19 NA NA CASSTTDGTGELFF TGTGCCAGTAGTACCACGGACGGAACCGGGGAGCTGTTTTTT